The 9 T cell receptor beta chains below come from one sample, sequenced in a study of regulatory T cells in long-lasting Graves disease. According to the study, TCR beta libraries were built with iRepertoire HTBI primers and CDR3-region Arm-PCR. Using its own MiXCR run on the multiplex PCR reads, TCRdb lists one record per CDR3 protein. The repertoire holds 450,000 to 650,000 distinct CDR3 sequences, with roughly a sixth as singletons. Regarding time point: newly diagnosed GD, antithyroid drugs for less than 3 months. The TCR library was prepared using RNA isolated from PBMCs. These data were also reused for a study on T cells in Graves' hyperthyroidism and ophthalmopathy.

The sample here was peripheral blood mononuclear cells (PBMCs), taken at new diagnosis, from a patient treated with antithyroid drugs. Receptor source: a middle-aged woman with Graves disease.

This clonotype came up many times. The V call is TRBV28, the J call TRBJ2-3; D is possibly TRBD1 (5 bases). This CDR3 region has 15 residues. Germline loops: CDR1 MDHEN, CDR2 SYDVKM. Deletions cut 6 bases from V and 2 bases from J, with 15 bases between. CDR3 bases: TGTGCCAGCAGCAACGCTCAGGGCCTCACAGATACGCAGTATTTT. It encodes CASSNAQGLTDTQYF.

This clonotype has just a few counts. The rearrangement links TRBV6-1 to TRBJ2-7, with TRBD1 matching over 12 bases. This CDR3 region has 15 residues. Germline values: CDR1 MNHNS, CDR2 SASEGT. After removal of 5 bases from V and 6 bases from J, the junction contained 8 bases not matched to a gene. The CDR3 DNA follows: TGTGCCAGCAGTCCCCCGGGACAGGGGGCAACCGAGCAGTACTTC. Translated: CASSPPGQGATEQYF.

In this sample, this clonotype turned up many times. This chain uses TRBV6-1 with TRBJ2-1; TRBD2 matches at 10 bases. The trim removed 8 bases at V and 7 bases at J, leaving 11 bases unmatched. The CDR3 is 15 amino acids. The germline V gene encodes CDR1 MNHNS and CDR2 SASEGT. The CDR3 spells CASRPSSGGRNEQFF. Here the CDR3 DNA reads TGTGCCAGCCGCCCTTCTAGCGGGGGAAGGAATGAGCAGTTCTTC.

With regard to this clonotype: A clone one base away is much larger, so this may be a read error. CDR3 nucleotide sequence: TGTGCCAGCAGCTTAGCGGCTAGCGGGGGGGGCAATGAGCAGTACTTC. Protein product: CASSLAASGGGNEQYF. The chain combines TRBV7-8 with TRBJ2-7; 12 bases agree with TRBD2. Trimming took 0 bases from V and 7 from J; bases not matched to a gene: 7. Per the germline V gene, CDR1 is SGHVS and CDR2 is FQNEAQ. This CDR3 has 16 residues. Supplemented by reference TRBV7-8 and TRBJ2-7, the full variable domain reads GAGVSQSPRYKVAKRGQDVALRCDPISGHVSLFWYQQALGQGPEFLTYFQNEAQLDKSGLPSDRFFAERPEGSVSTLKIQRTQQEDSAVYLCASSLAASGGGNEQYFGPGTRLTVT.

This chain uses TRBV10-3 with TRBJ2-2; TRBD2 agrees at 9 bases. The V gene's germline CDR1 is ENHRY and CDR2 SYGVKD. This CDR3 contains 17 residues. Trimming cost V 11 bases and J 1 base; bases outside gene matches: 14. CDR3: CASESTGGGVNTGELFF. The CDR3 DNA is TGTGCCTCCGAATCAACTGGCGGGGGGGTGAACACCGGGGAGCTGTTTTTT.

A few counts support this clonotype. The chain employs TRBV6-1 and TRBJ2-7; D remains unclear. Germline lookup yields CDR1 MNHNS and CDR2 SASEGT. The V end lost 1 base, the J end lost 3 bases, and 16 bases lay between the germline ends. The CDR3 spans 16 residues. CDR3 in DNA: TGTGCCAGCAGTGAAGTGAGACCCACCCCCAACTACGAGCAGTACTTC. As protein: CASSEVRPTPNYEQYF.

V and J are TRBV28 and TRBJ2-5, with no clear D. This CDR3 spans 13 amino acids. The V end lost 5 bases, the J end lost 2 bases, and 9 bases lay between the germline ends. Germline V lookup: CDR1 MDHEN, CDR2 SYDVKM. The CDR3 DNA reads TGTGCCAGCAGTCTTTATATTCAAGAGACCCAGTACTTC. Its translation: CASSLYIQETQYF.

This clonotype showed up just a few times. This chain links TRBV11-2 with TRBJ2-5, with a weak D call TRBD2 (6 bases). Germline V gene data show CDR1 as SGHAT and CDR2 as FQNNGV. The CDR3 spans 14 residues. The V end lost 3 bases, the J end lost 5 bases, and 13 bases lay between the germline ends. CDR3 sequence: CASSFGSFGETQYF. The CDR3 DNA sequence: TGTGCCAGCAGCTTCGGGAGCTTTGGGGAGACCCAGTACTTC.

This clonotype appeared a few times. The chain combines TRBV15 with TRBJ1-2; no firm D call. This CDR3 has 11 residues. V lost 5 bases and J lost 4, with 5 bases in between. Germline assignment: CDR1 LNHNV and CDR2 YYDKDF (reference sequence). CDR3 DNA sequence: TGTGCCACCAGCGGAGCCTATGGCTACACCTTC. Its protein is CATSGAYGYTF.